The 7 T cell receptor beta chains given below trace back to one sample, sequenced in a study of blood T cell repertoires in COVID-19. The data were produced by immunoSEQ multiplex PCR, yet TCRdb's version contains in-frame clones alone and is incomplete. The sample includes tens of thousands of clones, roughly 84% seen only once; the top ten take more than 10%. The sequenced material came from peripheral blood. Receptor source: a human donor in a cohort sampled during active COVID-19.

This clone has a single count. This chain links TRBV6-5 with TRBJ1-4; 10 bases fit TRBD1. Trimming took 4 bases from V and 7 from J; bases not matched to a gene: 6. This CDR3 is 15 amino acids long. In germline, CDR1 is MNHEY, CDR2 SVGAGI. The CDR3 DNA is TGTGCCAGCAGTTCGACCGGGACAGGGGTTGAAAAACTGTTTTTT. The encoded protein is CASSSTGTGVEKLFF.

J is TRBJ1-4 and V is TRBV4-1; tentatively, D is TRBD1 (6 bases). Deletions cut 4 bases from V and 8 bases from J, with 17 bases between. Germline CDR1 and CDR2: MGHRA and YSYEKL. CDR3 size: 15 residues. This CDR3 reads CASSRTGPFFEKLFF. The DNA for the CDR3 is TGCGCCAGCAGCCGAACAGGGCCTTTTTTCGAAAAACTGTTTTTT.

V is TRBV6-5 and J is TRBJ2-5, with TRBD1 matching over 7 bases. Per the germline V gene, CDR1 is MNHEY and CDR2 is SVGAGI. Trimming cost V 5 bases and J 4 bases; bases outside gene matches: 7. This CDR3 is built from 14 residues. CDR3 sequence reads: CASSIGGWSETQYF. In nucleotides, the CDR3 is TGTGCCAGCAGTATAGGGGGCTGGTCAGAGACCCAGTACTTC.

The CDR3, as DNA: TGTGCCAGCAGCTTAGCAGCTAGCGGGGGGCTTTCCTACAATGAGCAGTTCTTC. Translated: CASSLAASGGLSYNEQFF. This chain links TRBV7-2 with TRBJ2-1, with TRBD2 matching over 11 bases. The CDR3 is made up of 18 amino acids. V lost 0 bases, J lost 1 base, and 5 bases stayed unmatched. The germline V gene encodes CDR1 SGHTA and CDR2 FQGNSA. The full variable domain, its missing parts supplied by reference TRBV7-2 and TRBJ2-1, is GAGVSQSPSNKVTEKGKDVELRCDPISGHTALYWYRQSLGQGLEFLIYFQGNSAPDKSGLPSDRFSAERTGGSVSTLTIQRTQQEDSAVYLCASSLAASGGLSYNEQFFGPGTRLTVL.

The CDR3 reads CASSQESRGEQYF. For the CDR3, the DNA is TGCGCCAGCAGCCAAGAATCCCGCGGTGAGCAGTACTTC. This chain joins TRBV4-3 and TRBJ2-7; no definite D call. The ends were cut back, 0 bases at V and 7 bases at J, with 10 bases in the middle. The length of the CDR3 is 13 residues. The germline V gene encodes CDR1 LGHNA and CDR2 YSLEER.

The V and J genes are TRBV6-5 and TRBJ1-1, with 8 bases aligning to TRBD1. V lost 6 bases to trimming and J lost 5 bases; unmatched junction nucleotides: 8. The CDR3 has 14 amino acids. Germline lookup yields CDR1 MNHEY and CDR2 SVGAGI. CDR3 in amino acids: CASRVDRASTEAFF. The CDR3 coding sequence is TGTGCCAGCAGAGTGGACAGGGCCAGTACTGAAGCTTTCTTT.

On this clone: This same CDR3 is encoded by further DNA sequences in the sample. The chain links TRBV28 to TRBJ2-5; D unresolved. Trimming shortened V by 3 bases and J by 4 bases, and 3 bases separated the two germline ends. Germline loops: CDR1 MDHEN, CDR2 SYDVKM. This CDR3 comprises 11 residues. CDR3 in amino acids: CASSFLETQYF. CDR3 in DNA: TGTGCCAGCAGTTTTCTAGAGACCCAGTACTTC.